The 2 T cell receptor beta chains below all came from one sample that was sequenced in a study of shared clonotypes between healthy human individuals. The data were produced by immunoSEQ multiplex PCR, yet TCRdb's version contains in-frame clones alone and is incomplete. In the table there are over a million clones, about 98.5% of which are singletons. The sequenced sample consisted of naive CD4+ T cells sorted from blood. Subset defined: CD45RA+ positively selected. These receptors came from a man aged 25-45 years in good health.

The genes are TRBV7-2 and TRBJ2-2; tentative D call: TRBD1 (6 bases). The CDR3 is 15 residues long. Germline V gives CDR1 SGHTA, CDR2 FQGNSA. V was pared by 5 bases and J by 4 bases, with 14 bases between. Here the CDR3 reads CASSQGQIFTGELFF. The DNA of the CDR3 is TGTGCCAGCAGCCAAGGACAGATTTTCACCGGGGAGCTGTTTTTT.

The chain carries TRBV7-9 and TRBJ1-5; TRBD1 might be the D (5 bases). Germline V CDR1 and CDR2: SEHNR, FQNEAQ (reference sequence). This CDR3 has 16 amino acids. The V end lost 1 base, the J end lost 0 bases, and 10 bases lay between the germline ends. The CDR3 sequence is CASSLGQGNSNQPQHF. CDR3 sequence (DNA): TGTGCCAGCAGCTTAGGGCAGGGAAATAGCAATCAGCCCCAGCATTTT.